The present TCR beta chain was sequenced within a study of graft-versus-host responses after intestinal transplantation. Across the study: Those transplanted obtained multivisceral, liver-intestinal, or isolated intestinal grafts. Tacrolimus and steroids were given for around 3 years to all recipients after anti-thymocyte globulin induction.

The method was immunoSEQ multiplex PCR; TCRdb's version includes in-frame clones alone and lacks a portion of them. The data contain around 92,000 clones, roughly 88% of them singletons. Findings and caveats of the study: Graft-donor T cell macrochimerism in patients accompanied high graft-versus-host to host-versus-graft clonal ratios in allografts.

The CDR3 is 12 residues long. The germline V gene has CDR1 MDHEN and CDR2 SYDVKM. V lost 5 bases, J lost 2 bases, and 5 bases lay in between. For this clone: What it binds is unknown.

The chain joins TRBV28 to TRBJ2-3; the D is unclear. The sample in question was PBMCs, obtained 255 days after intestinal transplant. This clonotype originated in a human patient who received an intestinal transplant, so some T cells may come from the graft donor. Here the CDR3 DNA reads TGTGCCAGCAGTCTCCCCACAGATACGCAGTATTTT. It is translated as CASSLPTDTQYF.